Only one count was recorded for the clone carrying this TCR beta chain. The antigen is unknown. TCRdb re-derived calls from the reads in MiXCR, one entry per CDR3 protein. This table has about 900,000 distinct CDR3 sequences, approximately 31% appearing once. CDR3 size: 16 residues. Trimming removed 4 bases from V and 0 bases from J; junction bases left unmatched: 9. Germline V lookup: CDR1 SGHVS, CDR2 FQNEAQ. The source of the sample is a study of T cell repertoires in cytomegalovirus infection. Overall study: Both recently identified HLA-C-restricted and well-studied HLA-B-restricted CMV epitopes were used in the study. CMV infection and matching HLA type were both indicated by public TCR beta signatures. Study findings and constraints: Using cumulative public TCR beta family frequency, the authors identified those who carried CMV together with the relevant HLA. The ex vivo response showed dominance by HLA-C-restricted CMV-specific TCR beta clonotypes.

V usage is TRBV7-8 and J usage is TRBJ2-7; 7 bases are a match to TRBD1. The source is a human donor in good health (CMV status not recorded). Some clones in this sample may be carry-over from other donors' samples. Source: cultured CD8+ T cells from PBMCs, taken from culture after CMV antigen stimulation. CDR3 nucleotides: TGTGCCAGCAGCTCAAGGACAGGTCCGGGCTCCTACGAGCAGTACTTC. It is translated as CASSSRTGPGSYEQYF. Using reference TRBV7-8 and TRBJ2-7 for the parts outside the CDR3, the full variable domain is GAGVSQSPRYKVAKRGQDVALRCDPISGHVSLFWYQQALGQGPEFLTYFQNEAQLDKSGLPSDRFFAERPEGSVSTLKIQRTQQEDSAVYLCASSSRTGPGSYEQYFGPGTRLTVT.